The rows below give T cell receptor beta chains drawn from one sample of a study of blood T cell repertoires in COVID-19. The method was immunoSEQ multiplex PCR; TCRdb's version includes in-frame clones alone and lacks a portion of them. The table includes around 200,000 clones, 80% to 90% detected once. The material sequenced was peripheral blood. The receptors come from a man between 60 and 75 years old with acute or convalescent COVID-19. Each CDR3 is given with its conserved first and last residue. A D gene is named only where the DNA matches it firmly. Clone size is not always given. Where it is, it says once, few, many or a class for expanded clones.

>NA|TRBJ2-5|13|TRBV6-2/TRBV6-3|NA
CASSSGTVGDQYF
TGTGCCAGCAGCTCGGGGACTGTTGGGGATCAGTACTTC
>NA|TRBJ1-1|13|TRBV12-3/TRBV12-4|NA
CASRKGRNTEAFF
TGTGCCAGCAGGAAGGGGCGGAACACTGAAGCTTTCTTT
>NA|TRBJ1-4|18|TRBV24-1|NA
CATSDLHPEHRANEKLFF
TGTGCCACCAGTGATTTGCACCCTGAGCATCGGGCTAATGAAAAACTGTTTTTT
>TRBD1|TRBJ1-6|14|TRBV28|NA
CASSSDRNNSPLHF
TGTGCCAGCAGTTCGGACAGGAATAATTCACCCCTCCACTTT
>TRBD1|TRBJ2-2|18|TRBV15|once
CATSRDLVVTGGPGELFF
TGTGCCACCAGCAGAGATCTAGTTGTGACAGGGGGCCCCGGGGAGCTGTTTTTT
>NA|TRBJ1-1|13|TRBV5-1|NA
CASSLLPNTEAFF
TGCGCCAGCAGCTTGCTACCGAACACTGAAGCTTTCTTT
>TRBD2|TRBJ2-5|17|TRBV6-2/TRBV6-3|once
CASSTEGSGRARGTQYF
TGTGCCAGCAGCACCGAGGGGAGCGGGAGGGCGAGGGGGACCCAGTACTTC
>NA|TRBJ2-7|14|TRBV7-2|NA
CASSLAFRAGEQYF
TGTGCCAGCAGCTTAGCATTCCGGGCGGGCGAGCAGTACTTC
>TRBD1|TRBJ1-3|13|TRBV7-9|NA
CASITGDGNTIYF
TGTGCCAGCATAACAGGGGACGGAAACACCATATATTTT
>TRBD2|TRBJ2-2|15|TRBV9|NA
CASSAVSGRNQELFF
TGTGCCAGCAGCGCGGTTAGCGGGAGAAATCAGGAGCTGTTTTTT
>NA|TRBJ1-1|14|TRBV19|NA
CASSIGGLNTEAFF
TGTGCCAGTAGTATAGGGGGGCTCAACACTGAAGCTTTCTTT
>TRBD1|TRBJ1-2|16|TRBV25-1|NA
CASSESGDRMNYGYTF
TGTGCCAGCAGTGAATCGGGGGACAGGATGAACTATGGCTACACCTTC
>NA|TRBJ1-2|14|TRBV5-4|NA
CASSQRGSGYGYTF
TGTGCCAGCAGCCAGCGGGGCTCGGGCTATGGCTACACCTTC
>NA|TRBJ2-2|17|TRBV27|NA
CASSLSGGAGVTGELFF
TGTGCCAGCAGTTTATCGGGGGGGGCGGGAGTAACCGGGGAGCTGTTTTTT
>NA|TRBJ2-5|12|TRBV9|NA
CASSRGTETQYF
TGTGCCAGCAGCAGGGGGACGGAGACCCAGTACTTC
>NA|TRBJ1-1|13|TRBV11-3|NA
CASSNRQNTEAFF
TGTGCCAGCAGCAACCGACAGAACACTGAAGCTTTCTTT
>NA|TRBJ1-1|16|TRBV30|NA
CAWSDQGPLVGTEAFF
TGTGCCTGGAGTGATCAGGGGCCCCTAGTTGGCACTGAAGCTTTCTTT
>TRBD2|TRBJ2-1|19|TRBV24-1|once
CATSSGGLRVAGVYNEQFF
TGTGCCACCAGCTCCGGGGGTCTTCGGGTTGCGGGAGTATACAATGAGCAGTTCTTC
>TRBD2|TRBJ2-1|15|TRBV9|NA
CASSVASGGYNEQFF
TGTGCCAGCAGCGTAGCGTCGGGAGGTTACAATGAGCAGTTCTTC
>NA|TRBJ2-3|18|TRBV5-1|NA
CASSGPTHSKVSTDTQYF
TGCGCCAGCAGCGGCCCGACACACTCTAAGGTTAGCACAGATACGCAGTATTTT
>TRBD1|TRBJ1-5|15|TRBV6-2/TRBV6-3|NA
CASSSLDRTNQPQHF
TGTGCCAGCAGTTCGCTGGACAGGACGAATCAGCCCCAGCATTTT
>TRBD2|TRBJ2-7|16|TRBV19|NA
CASSKGTSGTTYEQYF
TGTGCCAGTAGTAAAGGGACTAGCGGGACTACCTACGAGCAGTACTTC
>TRBD1|TRBJ1-1|15|TRBV27|few
CASSPYRGANTEAFF
TGTGCCAGCAGTCCATACAGGGGAGCGAACACTGAAGCTTTCTTT
>TRBD1|TRBJ1-2|14|TRBV5-1|NA
CASSSPGTVYGYTF
TGCGCCAGCAGCTCGCCCGGGACAGTCTATGGCTACACCTTC
>NA|TRBJ2-2|13|TRBV12-3/TRBV12-4|NA
CASRLQGLGELFF
TGTGCCAGCAGGTTGCAGGGGCTCGGGGAGCTGTTTTTT
>TRBD1|TRBJ2-5|15|TRBV18|NA
CASSLLTGVGETQYF
TGTGCCAGCTCACTATTGACAGGGGTCGGAGAGACCCAGTACTTC
>TRBD1|TRBJ2-5|15|TRBV2|NA
CASSERRGLEETQYF
TGTGCCAGCAGTGAACGCAGGGGGCTAGAAGAGACCCAGTACTTC
>TRBD1|TRBJ2-3|14|TRBV6-6|NA
CASSRDRASDTQYF
TGTGCCAGCAGTAGGGACAGGGCCTCGGATACGCAGTATTTT
>TRBD1|TRBJ2-1|18|TRBV4-2|NA
CASSQDGVGTGRWNEQFF
TGTGCCAGCAGCCAAGATGGGGTGGGGACAGGGAGGTGGAATGAGCAGTTCTTC
>NA|TRBJ2-7|16|TRBV25-1|once
CASSDLRHPGAYEQYF
TGTGCCAGCAGTGACCTCCGACACCCCGGGGCCTACGAGCAGTACTTC
>TRBD1|TRBJ1-2|15|TRBV6-2/TRBV6-3|NA
CASSHLQGAGYGYTF
TGTGCCAGCAGTCATCTACAGGGGGCAGGCTATGGCTACACCTTC
>TRBD2|TRBJ2-4|20|TRBV28|NA
CASSSPLLLAGGGSKNIQYF
TGTGCCAGCAGTTCCCCTCTTCTCCTAGCGGGAGGGGGGAGCAAAAACATTCAGTACTTC
>TRBD1|TRBJ1-5|14|TRBV28|NA
CASDRAYSNQPQHF
TGTGCCAGTGACAGGGCCTATAGCAATCAGCCCCAGCATTTT
>NA|TRBJ2-2|17|TRBV21-1|NA
CASSKVSGTAITGELFF
TGTGCCAGCAGCAAAGTCTCCGGGACAGCGATCACCGGGGAGCTGTTTTTT
>TRBD1|TRBJ1-1|14|TRBV6-5|NA
CASSTGGWVDEAFF
TGTGCCAGCAGTACAGGGGGCTGGGTAGATGAAGCTTTCTTT
>TRBD2|TRBJ2-1|16|TRBV7-2|NA
CASSIRTSGSYPQQFF
TGTGCCAGCAGCATAAGGACTAGCGGTTCTTATCCCCAGCAGTTCTTC
>TRBD1|TRBJ2-7|13|TRBV24-1|NA
CATSVQGAREQYF
TGTGCCACCAGTGTACAGGGGGCACGAGAGCAGTACTTC
>TRBD1|TRBJ1-1|15|TRBV3-1/TRBV3-2|NA
CASSQDRDRNTEAFF
TGTGCCAGCAGCCAAGATCGGGACAGGAACACTGAAGCTTTCTTT
>NA|TRBJ2-7|14|TRBV19|once
CASNPERGTHEQYF
TGTGCCAGTAACCCGGAGAGAGGCACCCACGAGCAGTACTTC
>NA|TRBJ1-2|12|TRBV20-1|NA
CSASGGNYGYTF
TGCAGTGCTAGTGGCGGAAACTATGGCTACACCTTC
>NA|TRBJ2-7|17|TRBV4-3|NA
CASSQDRRAEPAYEQYF
TGCGCCAGCAGCCAAGATCGGAGGGCAGAGCCCGCCTACGAGCAGTACTTC
>NA|TRBJ1-4|11|TRBV11-2|once
CASSLPRKLFF
TGTGCCAGCAGCCTCCCACGGAAACTGTTTTTT
>TRBD1|TRBJ2-7|18|TRBV6-1|few
CASSAKGWDRGLDWEQYF
TGTGCCAGCAGTGCAAAGGGTTGGGACAGGGGCCTAGATTGGGAGCAGTACTTC
>NA|TRBJ1-6|18|TRBV4-1|once
CASSQDQAGFSYNSPLHF
TGCGCCAGCAGCCAAGATCAGGCGGGTTTCTCCTATAATTCACCCCTCCACTTT
>TRBD2|TRBJ2-5|15|TRBV5-6|NA
CASSRGVGGTETQYF
TGTGCCAGCAGCCGGGGTGTGGGAGGGACGGAGACCCAGTACTTC
>TRBD1|TRBJ2-3|15|TRBV9|NA
CASSVVTGGADTQYF
TGTGCCAGCAGCGTAGTAACAGGGGGCGCGGATACGCAGTATTTT
>TRBD1|TRBJ2-5|11|TRBV27|few
CASSLGQGWYF
TGTGCCAGCAGTCTAGGACAGGGCTGGTACTTC
>NA|TRBJ2-3|14|TRBV21-1|once
CASRGTQEEDTQYF
TGTGCCAGCAGAGGGACTCAAGAAGAGGATACGCAGTATTTT
>NA|TRBJ2-3|11|TRBV30|NA
CAWSASDTQYF
TGTGCCTGGAGCGCCAGTGATACGCAGTATTTT
>NA|TRBJ2-7|13|TRBV2|NA
CASGNGIYYEQYF
TGTGCCAGCGGTAACGGGATCTACTACGAGCAGTACTTC
>TRBD1|TRBJ1-6|16|TRBV7-9|NA
CASSSYQGQGGSPLHF
TGTGCCAGCAGCTCCTACCAAGGACAGGGTGGATCACCCCTCCACTTT
>TRBD1|TRBJ2-3|15|TRBV18|NA
CASSHDRGTTDTQYF
TGTGCCAGCTCACACGACAGGGGGACCACAGATACGCAGTATTTT
>NA|TRBJ2-3|11|TRBV29-1|NA
CSVLISDTQYF
TGCAGCGTTTTAATCTCAGATACGCAGTATTTT